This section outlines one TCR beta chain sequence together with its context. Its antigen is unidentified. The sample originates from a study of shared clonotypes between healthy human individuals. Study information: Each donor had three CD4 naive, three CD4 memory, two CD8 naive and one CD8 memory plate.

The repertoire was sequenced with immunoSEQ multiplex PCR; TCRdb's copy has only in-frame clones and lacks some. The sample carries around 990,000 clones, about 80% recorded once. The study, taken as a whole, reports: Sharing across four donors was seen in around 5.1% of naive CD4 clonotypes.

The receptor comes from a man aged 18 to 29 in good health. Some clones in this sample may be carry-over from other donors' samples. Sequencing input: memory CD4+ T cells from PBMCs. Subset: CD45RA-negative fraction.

The CDR3 region has the DNA TGTGCCAGCAGTTTATCGATGTCCTACACCTTC. Encoded protein: CASSLSMSYTF. The V gene is TRBV28, the J gene TRBJ1-2; no firm D call. Germline lookup yields CDR1 MDHEN and CDR2 SYDVKM. This CDR3 has 11 amino acids. Between the trimmed V and J ends, which lost 1 base and 10 bases, there was a span of 7 bases.